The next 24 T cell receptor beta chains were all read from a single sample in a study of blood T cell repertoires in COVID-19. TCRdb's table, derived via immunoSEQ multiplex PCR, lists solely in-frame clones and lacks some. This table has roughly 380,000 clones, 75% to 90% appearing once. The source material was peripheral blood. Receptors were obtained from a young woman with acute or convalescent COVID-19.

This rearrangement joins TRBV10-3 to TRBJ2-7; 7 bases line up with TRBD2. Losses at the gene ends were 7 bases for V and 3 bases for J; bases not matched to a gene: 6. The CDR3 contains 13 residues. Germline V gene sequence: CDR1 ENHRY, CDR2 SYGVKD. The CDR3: CAINPGLNYEQYF. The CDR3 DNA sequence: TGTGCCATCAACCCGGGACTAAACTACGAGCAGTACTTC.

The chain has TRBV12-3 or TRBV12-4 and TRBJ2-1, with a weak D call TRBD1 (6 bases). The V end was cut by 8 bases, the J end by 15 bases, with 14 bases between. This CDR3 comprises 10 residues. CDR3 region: CASGLGARFF. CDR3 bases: TGTGCCAGCGGACTGGGGGCGCGGTTCTTC.

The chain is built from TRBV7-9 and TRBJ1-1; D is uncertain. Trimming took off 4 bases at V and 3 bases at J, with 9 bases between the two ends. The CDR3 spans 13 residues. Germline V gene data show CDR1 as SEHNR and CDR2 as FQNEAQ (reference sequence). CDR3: CASSSTMDTEAFF. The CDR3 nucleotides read TGTGCCAGCAGCTCTACGATGGACACTGAAGCTTTCTTT.

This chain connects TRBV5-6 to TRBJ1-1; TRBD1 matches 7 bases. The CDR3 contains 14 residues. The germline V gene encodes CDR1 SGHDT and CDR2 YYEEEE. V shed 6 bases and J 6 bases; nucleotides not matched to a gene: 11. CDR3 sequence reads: CASNPKGAWAEAFF. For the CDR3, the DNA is TGTGCCAGCAATCCCAAGGGGGCTTGGGCTGAAGCTTTCTTT.

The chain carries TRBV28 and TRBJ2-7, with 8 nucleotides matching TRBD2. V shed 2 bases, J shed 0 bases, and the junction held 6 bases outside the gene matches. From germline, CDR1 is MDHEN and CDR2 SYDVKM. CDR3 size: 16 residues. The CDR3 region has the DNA TGTGCCAGCAGTTTAGCATTAGCGGGGCTCTCCTACGAGCAGTACTTC. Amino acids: CASSLALAGLSYEQYF. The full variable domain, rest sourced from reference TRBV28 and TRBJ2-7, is DVKVTQSSRYLVKRTGEKVFLECVQDMDHENMFWYRQDPGLGLRLIYFSYDVKMKEKGDIPEGYSVSREKKERFSLILESASTNQTSMYLCASSLALAGLSYEQYFGPGTRLTVT.

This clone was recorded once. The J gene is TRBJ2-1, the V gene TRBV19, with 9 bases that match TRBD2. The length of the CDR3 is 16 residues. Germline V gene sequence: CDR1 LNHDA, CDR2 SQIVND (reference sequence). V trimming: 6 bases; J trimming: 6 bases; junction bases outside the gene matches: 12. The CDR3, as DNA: TGTGCCAGTAGCAACCTAGCGGGAAATTACCCCAATGAGCAGTTCTTC. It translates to CASSNLAGNYPNEQFF.

CDR3 DNA: TGTGCCACCGACACAGGGACAGAAGCTTTCTTT. Protein product: CATDTGTEAFF. J is TRBJ1-1 and V is TRBV6-5; D possibly corresponds to TRBD1 (6 bases). V was trimmed by 10 bases and J by 8 bases, leaving 14 bases between them. Germline V CDR1 and CDR2: MNHEY, SVGAGI. This CDR3 is built from 11 residues.

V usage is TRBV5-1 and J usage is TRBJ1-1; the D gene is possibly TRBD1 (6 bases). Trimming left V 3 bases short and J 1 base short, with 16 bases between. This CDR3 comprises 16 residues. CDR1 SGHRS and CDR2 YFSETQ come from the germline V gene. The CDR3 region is CASSSGQGFANTEAFF. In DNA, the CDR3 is TGCGCCAGCAGCTCGGGCCAGGGGTTTGCGAACACTGAAGCTTTCTTT.

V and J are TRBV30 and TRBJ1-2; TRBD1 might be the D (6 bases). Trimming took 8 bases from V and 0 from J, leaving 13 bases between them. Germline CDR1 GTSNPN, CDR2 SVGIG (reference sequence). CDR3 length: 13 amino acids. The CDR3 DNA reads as TGTGCCGGCCCTTGGACAGCTAACTATGGCTACACCTTC. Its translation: CAGPWTANYGYTF.

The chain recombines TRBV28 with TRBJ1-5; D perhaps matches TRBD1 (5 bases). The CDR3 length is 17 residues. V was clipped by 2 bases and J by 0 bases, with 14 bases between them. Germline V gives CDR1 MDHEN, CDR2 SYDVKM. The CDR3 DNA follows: TGTGCCAGCAGTTTACCCCAAGGGGATTATAGCAATCAGCCCCAGCATTTT. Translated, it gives CASSLPQGDYSNQPQHF.

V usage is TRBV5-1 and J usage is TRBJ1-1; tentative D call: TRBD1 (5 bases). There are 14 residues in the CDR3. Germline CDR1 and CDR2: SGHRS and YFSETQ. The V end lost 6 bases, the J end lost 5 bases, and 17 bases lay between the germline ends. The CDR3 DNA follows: TGCGCCAGCACCCCAGGCAACAAGGGGACTGAAGCTTTCTTT. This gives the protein CASTPGNKGTEAFF.

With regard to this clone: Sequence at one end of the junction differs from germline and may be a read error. DNA for the CDR3: TGTGCCACCAGCAGCCTCGGGTCATCGGGAGATACGCAGTATTTT. Translation gives CATSSLGSSGDTQYF. The chain links TRBV9 to TRBJ2-3; D is unclear. Germline values: CDR1 SGDLS, CDR2 YYNGEE. There are 15 residues in the CDR3. Based on the CDR3 plus reference TRBV9 and TRBJ2-3, the full variable domain is DSGVTQTPKHLITATGQRVTLRCSPRSGDLSVYWYQQSLDQGLQFLIQYYNGEERAKGNILERFSAQQFPDLHSELNLSSLELGDSALYFCATSSLGSSGDTQYFGPGTRLTVL.

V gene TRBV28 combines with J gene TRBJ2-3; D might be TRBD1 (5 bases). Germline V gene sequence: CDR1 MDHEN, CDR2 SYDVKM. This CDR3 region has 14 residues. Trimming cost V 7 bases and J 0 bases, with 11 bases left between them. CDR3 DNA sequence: TGTGCCAGCATTGGTTCAGGGAGCACAGATACGCAGTATTTT. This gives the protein CASIGSGSTDTQYF.

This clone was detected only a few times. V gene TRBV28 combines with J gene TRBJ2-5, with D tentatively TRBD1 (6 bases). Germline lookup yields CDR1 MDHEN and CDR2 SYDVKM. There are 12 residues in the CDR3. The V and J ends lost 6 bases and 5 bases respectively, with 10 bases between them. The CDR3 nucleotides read TGTGCCAGCAGAACAGGGTCCGAGACCCAGTACTTC. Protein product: CASRTGSETQYF.

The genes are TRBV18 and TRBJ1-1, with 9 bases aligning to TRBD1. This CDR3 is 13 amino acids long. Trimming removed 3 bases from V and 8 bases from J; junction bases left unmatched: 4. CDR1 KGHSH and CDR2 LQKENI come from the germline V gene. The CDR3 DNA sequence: TGTGCCAGCTCACCCGGACAGGGGAGAGAAGCTTTCTTT. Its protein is CASSPGQGREAFF.

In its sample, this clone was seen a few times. For the CDR3, the DNA is TGTGCCAGCAGCAAACCTCAAACAGGGAACACTGAAGCTTTCTTT. Amino acid sequence: CASSKPQTGNTEAFF. The J gene is TRBJ1-1, the V gene TRBV21-1; the table calls TRBD1, which could not be checked here. TRBV21-1 is a pseudogene. The CDR3 is 15 amino acids.

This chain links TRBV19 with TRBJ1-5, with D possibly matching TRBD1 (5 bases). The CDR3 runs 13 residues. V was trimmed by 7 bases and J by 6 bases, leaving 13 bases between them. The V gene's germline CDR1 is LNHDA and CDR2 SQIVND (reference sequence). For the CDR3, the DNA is TGTGCCAGTACCACCGGGAGGGGTCAGCCCCAGCATTTT. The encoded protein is CASTTGRGQPQHF.

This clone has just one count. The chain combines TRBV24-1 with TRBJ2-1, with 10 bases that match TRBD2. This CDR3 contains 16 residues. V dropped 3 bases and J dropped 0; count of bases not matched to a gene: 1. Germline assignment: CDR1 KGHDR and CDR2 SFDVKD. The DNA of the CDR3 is TGTGCCACCAGTGATAGCGGGGGGGGCTCCTACAATGAGCAGTTCTTC. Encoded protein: CATSDSGGGSYNEQFF.

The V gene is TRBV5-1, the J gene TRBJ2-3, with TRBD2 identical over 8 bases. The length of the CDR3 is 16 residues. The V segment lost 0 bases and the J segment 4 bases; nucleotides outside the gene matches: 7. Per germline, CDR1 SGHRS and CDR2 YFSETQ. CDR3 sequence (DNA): TGCGCCAGCAGCTTGGGGGGAATTAGCGGGGCAGATACGCAGTATTTT. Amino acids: CASSLGGISGADTQYF.

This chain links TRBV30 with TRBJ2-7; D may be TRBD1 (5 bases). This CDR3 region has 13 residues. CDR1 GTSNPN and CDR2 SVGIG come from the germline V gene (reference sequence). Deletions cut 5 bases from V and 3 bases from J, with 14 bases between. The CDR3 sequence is CAWGPRGDYEQYF. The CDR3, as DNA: TGTGCCTGGGGACCTAGGGGTGACTACGAGCAGTACTTC.

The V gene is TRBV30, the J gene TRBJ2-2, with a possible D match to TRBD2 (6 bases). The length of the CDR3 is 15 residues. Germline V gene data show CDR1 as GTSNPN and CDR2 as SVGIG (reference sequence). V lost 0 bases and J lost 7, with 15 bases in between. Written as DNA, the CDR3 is TGTGCCTGGAGTGTACTAGGAGGGGAAGGCGGGGAGCTGTTTTTT. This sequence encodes CAWSVLGGEGGELFF.

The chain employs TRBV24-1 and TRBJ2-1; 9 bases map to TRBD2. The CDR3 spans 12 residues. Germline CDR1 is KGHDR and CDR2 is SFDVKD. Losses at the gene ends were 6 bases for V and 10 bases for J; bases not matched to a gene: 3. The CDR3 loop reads CATSLAGVEQFF. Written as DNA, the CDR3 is TGTGCCACCAGTTTAGCGGGGGTCGAGCAGTTCTTC.

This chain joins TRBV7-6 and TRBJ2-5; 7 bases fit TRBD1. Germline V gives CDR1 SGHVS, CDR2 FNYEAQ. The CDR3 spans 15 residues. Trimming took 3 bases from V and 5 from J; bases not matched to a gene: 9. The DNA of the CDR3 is TGTGCCAGCAGCTTCCCCGGGACAGTGGGGGAGACCCAGTACTTC. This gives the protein CASSFPGTVGETQYF.

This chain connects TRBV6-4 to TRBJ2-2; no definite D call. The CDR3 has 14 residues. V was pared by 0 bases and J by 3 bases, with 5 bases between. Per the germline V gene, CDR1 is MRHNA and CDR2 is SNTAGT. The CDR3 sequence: CASSDSSDTGELFF. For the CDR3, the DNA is TGTGCCAGCAGTGACTCGAGCGACACCGGGGAGCTGTTTTTT.